The 23 T cell receptor beta chains reported below all come from one sample, sequenced in a study of blood T cell repertoires in COVID-19. Clones were sequenced by immunoSEQ multiplex PCR, and TCRdb holds only the in-frame ones, with some missing. The table records about 88,000 clones, around nine tenths of them present only once. The sample comprised peripheral blood. Receptor source: a woman aged 55-70 years with COVID-19, enrolled during active disease.

The chain combines TRBV19 with TRBJ2-2; 13 bases align to TRBD2. CDR1 is LNHDA and CDR2 is SQIVND in the germline V gene (reference sequence). V gave up 6 bases and J gave up 5 bases; unmatched junction bases: 9. The CDR3 has 17 amino acids. The CDR3 loop is CASRIPRGLAGTGELFF. CDR3 nucleotides: TGTGCCAGTAGGATACCCAGGGGACTAGCGGGGACCGGGGAGCTGTTTTTT.

V usage is TRBV7-2 and J usage is TRBJ2-1; 14 bases agree with TRBD2. Looked up from germline, CDR1 is SGHTA and CDR2 is FQGNSA. The CDR3 has 15 amino acids. The V gene end was trimmed by 4 bases and the J gene end by 10 bases; junction bases not matched to a gene: 6. In DNA form, the CDR3 reads TGTGCCAGCAGCTCTCGACTAGCGGGGGGGCCCGAGCAGTTCTTC. This encodes CASSSRLAGGPEQFF. The whole variable domain, remainder taken from reference TRBV7-2 and TRBJ2-1, is GAGVSQSPSNKVTEKGKDVELRCDPISGHTALYWYRQSLGQGLEFLIYFQGNSAPDKSGLPSDRFSAERTGGSVSTLTIQRTQQEDSAVYLCASSSRLAGGPEQFFGPGTRLTVL.

This sequence joins TRBV3-1 (or the pseudogene TRBV3-2) and TRBJ2-1; perhaps TRBD1 as D (7 bases). The CDR3 extends over 15 amino acids. Germline V gives CDR1 LGHDT, CDR2 YNNKEL (reference sequence). Trimming removed 4 bases at V and 8 bases at J, with 18 bases between. CDR3 nucleotides: TGTGCCAGCAGCCCCGGGACAGCGGGTAAGGATGAGCAGTTCTTC. The encoded protein is CASSPGTAGKDEQFF.

This clone was seen once. The chain couples TRBV7-2 to TRBJ2-1; TRBD2 might be the D (7 bases). Germline V gene lookup returns CDR1 SGHTA and CDR2 FQGNSA. V lost 5 bases and J 5 bases, leaving 13 bases between the germline ends. CDR3 length: 14 residues. CDR3: CASSQRGADNEQFF. The DNA for the CDR3 is TGTGCCAGCAGCCAACGGGGGGCGGACAATGAGCAGTTCTTC. Drawing the rest from reference TRBV7-2 and TRBJ2-1, the complete variable domain is GAGVSQSPSNKVTEKGKDVELRCDPISGHTALYWYRQSLGQGLEFLIYFQGNSAPDKSGLPSDRFSAERTGGSVSTLTIQRTQQEDSAVYLCASSQRGADNEQFFGPGTRLTVL.

The chain joins TRBV27 to TRBJ1-2; D possibly corresponds to TRBD1 (6 bases). CDR3 length equals 16 residues. V was cut by 5 bases and J by 4 bases, with 20 bases left in between. Germline V gene data show CDR1 as MNHEY and CDR2 as SMNVEV (reference sequence). The chain's CDR3 is CASSPDPGVGVYGYTF. As DNA, the CDR3 is TGTGCCAGCAGTCCCGACCCAGGGGTAGGTGTCTATGGCTACACCTTC.

The V and J genes are TRBV7-9 and TRBJ2-5, with D possibly being TRBD2 (6 bases). V was cut by 5 bases and J by 7 bases, with 17 bases left in between. The CDR3 consists of 14 residues. Per the germline V gene, CDR1 is SEHNR and CDR2 is FQNEAQ (reference sequence). This CDR3 is CASSIGTVGRTQYF. The DNA of the CDR3 is TGTGCCAGCAGCATCGGGACTGTTGGGAGGACCCAGTACTTC.

V gene TRBV30 combines with J gene TRBJ1-3; D remains unclear. The germline gives CDR1 GTSNPN, CDR2 SVGIG (reference sequence). The CDR3 has 15 amino acids. Deletions cut 0 bases from V and 4 bases from J, with 13 bases between. In DNA, the CDR3 is TGTGCCTGGAGTGTACTTGCGGGGTCCGGAAACACCATATATTTT. This translates into CAWSVLAGSGNTIYF.

The chain recombines TRBV19 with TRBJ2-3; possibly TRBD2 for D (5 bases). The CDR3 runs 14 residues. The germline V gene encodes CDR1 LNHDA and CDR2 SQIVND (reference sequence). V dropped 5 bases and J dropped 3 bases, with 12 bases sitting between them. The CDR3 DNA reads TGTGCCAGTAGTCCGCGGACTGGTACAGATACGCAGTATTTT. Translated, it gives CASSPRTGTDTQYF.

This clone was detected a few times. This chain uses TRBV9 with TRBJ1-2; D perhaps matches TRBD1 (6 bases). The CDR3 length is 13 residues. Germline V lookup: CDR1 SGDLS, CDR2 YYNGEE. Between the trimmed V and J ends, which lost 3 bases and 8 bases, there was a span of 14 bases. The CDR3 DNA reads as TGTGCCAGCAGCGGACCTCAGGGGACCGGCTACACCTTC. Translated: CASSGPQGTGYTF.

The chain combines TRBV5-6 with TRBJ1-6; 10 nucleotides align to TRBD1. The CDR3 covers 17 residues. Germline lookup yields CDR1 SGHDT and CDR2 YYEEEE. V gave up 1 base and J gave up 7 bases; unmatched junction bases: 8. The CDR3, as DNA: TGTGCCAGCAGCTTGCTCGGGACAGGGGTTCAGAATTCACCCCTCCACTTT. Its protein is CASSLLGTGVQNSPLHF.

This clone occurred many times. The chain links TRBV14 to TRBJ2-7, with TRBD1 as a possible D gene (5 bases). The CDR3 loop spans 17 amino acids. Germline lookup yields CDR1 SGHDN and CDR2 FVKESK. Trimming shortened V by 1 base and J by 4 bases, and 20 bases separated the two germline ends. CDR3 in amino acids: CASSQGVTGARSYEQYF. In DNA form, the CDR3 reads TGTGCCAGCAGCCAAGGGGTAACAGGCGCCCGGTCATACGAGCAGTACTTC.

V is TRBV30 and J is TRBJ2-4, with D possibly being TRBD1 (5 bases). This CDR3 spans 14 amino acids. Germline CDR1 is GTSNPN and CDR2 is SVGIG (reference sequence). V lost 0 bases, J lost 2 bases, and 8 bases lay in between. DNA for the CDR3: TGTGCCTGGAGTGTGGACAATCCCAAAAACATTCAGTACTTC. As protein: CAWSVDNPKNIQYF.

This rearrangement joins TRBV11-2 to TRBJ2-7; 7 nucleotides line up with TRBD1. Germline-derived CDR1 and CDR2 are SGHAT and FQNNGV. Trimming removed 6 bases from V and 3 bases from J; junction bases left unmatched: 14. The CDR3 length is 16 residues. This chain's CDR3 is CASSSPQRQGVYEQYF. The CDR3 coding sequence is TGTGCCAGCAGTTCTCCCCAGCGGCAGGGGGTCTACGAGCAGTACTTC.

This chain uses TRBV9 with TRBJ2-2; D is unclear. The germline V gene has CDR1 SGDLS and CDR2 YYNGEE. The CDR3 has 15 residues. Deletions cut 0 bases from V and 2 bases from J, with 8 bases between. CDR3 coding DNA: TGTGCCAGCAGCGTAGGAGGCCATAACACCGGGGAGCTGTTTTTT. Amino acid sequence: CASSVGGHNTGELFF.

This chain joins TRBV29-1 and TRBJ1-1; no definite D call. Germline V gene sequence: CDR1 SQVTM, CDR2 ANQGSEA. CDR3 length equals 11 residues. With 6 bases removed from V and 7 bases from J, the gap between germline ends came to 12 bases. CDR3 sequence reads: CSVQWSLEAFF. In nucleotides, the CDR3 is TGCAGCGTCCAGTGGAGTCTTGAAGCTTTCTTT.

This chain links TRBV6-5 with TRBJ2-3; 7 bases are a match to TRBD2. The trim removed 7 bases at V and 4 bases at J, leaving 11 bases unmatched. CDR1 and CDR2 from the germline V gene are MNHEY and SVGAGI. This CDR3 comprises 15 residues. CDR3 coding DNA: TGTGCCAGCAACGACGGAACTAGCGTGGCAGATACGCAGTATTTT. It codes for CASNDGTSVADTQYF.

The CDR3: CATPHEAQNSYNEQFF. The CDR3 DNA reads as TGTGCCACCCCCCACGAGGCGCAAAACTCCTACAATGAGCAGTTCTTC. The chain combines TRBV15 with TRBJ2-1; no clear D gene. Deletions cut 8 bases from V and 0 bases from J, with 17 bases between. This CDR3 is 16 amino acids long. Germline V gives CDR1 LNHNV, CDR2 YYDKDF (reference sequence).

V is TRBV28 and J is TRBJ2-7; weak D call: TRBD1 (7 bases). This CDR3 region has 20 residues. The germline CDR1 and CDR2 sequences are MDHEN and SYDVKM. Deletions cut 6 bases from V and 3 bases from J, with 33 bases between. The CDR3 nucleotides are TGTGCCAGCAGCCTTTCTGGGGGGACAGCGCATCATTGGGAGAACTACGAGCAGTACTTC. Translation gives CASSLSGGTAHHWENYEQYF.

This clone was seen only once. The chain carries TRBV3-1 (or the pseudogene TRBV3-2) and TRBJ2-2, with D possibly being TRBD1 (6 bases). The CDR3 extends over 22 amino acids. V lost 0 bases and J lost 1, with 27 bases in between. The germline V gene encodes CDR1 LGHDT and CDR2 YNNKEL (reference sequence). CDR3 protein: CASSQECLRARGFRLNTGELFF. The CDR3 nucleotides read TGTGCCAGCAGCCAAGAATGCCTGCGGGCCAGGGGTTTCCGATTGAACACCGGGGAGCTGTTTTTT.

This chain links TRBV3-1 (or the pseudogene TRBV3-2) with TRBJ2-1; D is perhaps TRBD1 (5 bases). The V end lost 1 base, the J end lost 7 bases, and 17 bases lay between the germline ends. Germline V gene sequence: CDR1 LGHDT, CDR2 YNNKEL (reference sequence). This CDR3 is 16 amino acids long. DNA for the CDR3: TGTGCCAGCAGCCAAGTAAGGGGATTTGGAAGGAATGAGCAGTTCTTC. Amino acid sequence: CASSQVRGFGRNEQFF.

This clone was recorded a few times. V gene TRBV30 combines with J gene TRBJ2-7; D is possibly TRBD2 (5 bases). Germline V gives CDR1 GTSNPN, CDR2 SVGIG (reference sequence). CDR3 size: 12 residues. Trimming left V 4 bases short and J 5 bases short, with 12 bases between. This CDR3 reads CAWKVEVNEQYF. CDR3 in DNA: TGTGCCTGGAAGGTGGAGGTTAACGAGCAGTACTTC.

CDR3 nucleotides: TGTGCCAGTAGTAGGTCTAGCGGGACCTACGAGCAGTACTTC. This translates into CASSRSSGTYEQYF. The chain employs TRBV19 and TRBJ2-7; TRBD2 matches 9 bases. This CDR3 is built from 14 residues. CDR1 and CDR2 (germline): LNHDA, SQIVND (reference sequence). V was pared by 4 bases and J by 2 bases, with 3 bases of the junction left unmatched.

The chain joins TRBV10-3 to TRBJ1-1, with 7 bases identical to TRBD1. Germline-derived CDR1 and CDR2 are ENHRY and SYGVKD. The CDR3 has 14 residues. V lost 7 bases and J lost 4; bases outside the gene matches: 9. The chain's CDR3 is CAITPVEGATEAFF. The CDR3 DNA follows: TGTGCCATCACCCCAGTAGAGGGGGCCACTGAAGCTTTCTTT.